The clone carrying this TCR beta chain appeared many times. Its antigen is unidentified. This sample is part of a study of T cells after yellow fever vaccination. Study-wide context: Libraries from low-cell-number fractions were prepared with the SMART-Seq v4 Ultra Low Input RNA kit.

Via MiXCR, TCRdb re-called the 5' RACE reads, giving one row per CDR3 protein. The sample carries approximately 140,000 distinct CDR3 sequences, 7% to 9% recorded once. Study-level points and caveats: Re-detected after boosting: most primary clones, almost 97% of CD4 and 88% of CD8.

Trimming at V came to 5 bases and at J to 3 bases, leaving 6 bases not matched to a gene. Looked up from germline, CDR1 is MNHNS and CDR2 is SASEGT. The CDR3 has 15 amino acids. This receptor was obtained from a man aged 25-40 years who received the YFV17D yellow fever vaccine. The source material was CD4+ T cells sorted from PBMCs, sampled 5 days after the yellow fever booster vaccination. This chain uses TRBV6-1 with TRBJ2-1; 8 bases fit TRBD1. The CDR3 region has the DNA TGTGCCAGCAGTAAGGACAGGGATTACTACAATGAGCAGTTCTTC. This encodes CASSKDRDYYNEQFF.